This T cell receptor (beta chain) was captured in a study of blood T cell repertoires in COVID-19. Looking at the study overall: The United States, Italy and Spain provided the acute and convalescent COVID-19 samples. T cells, B-cell-depleted T cells, or PBMCs provided the cDNA or gDNA that served as material.

This clone was seen just once. The authors' processing: It was from reference gene primer amplification that nucleated cell counts were estimated. Repertoires were generated with immunoSEQ multiplex PCR, while TCRdb's copy carries only in-frame clones and drops some. V and J calls and clone size are given by that table; D and trimming were obtained from the DNA. The sample yields under 150,000 clones, around three quarters seen once. The CDR3 is 13 amino acids. The germline V gene encodes CDR1 SGHDT and CDR2 YYEEEE. Trimming removed 4 bases from V and 11 bases from J; junction bases left unmatched: 8.

The sequenced material came from peripheral blood. The receptor was isolated from a man in his fifties with active or convalescent COVID-19. V gene TRBV5-6 combines with J gene TRBJ2-7; 11 bases line up with TRBD2. The CDR3 spells CASSARLAGKKYF. The CDR3, as DNA: TGTGCCAGCAGCGCTCGACTAGCGGGAAAAAAGTACTTC.